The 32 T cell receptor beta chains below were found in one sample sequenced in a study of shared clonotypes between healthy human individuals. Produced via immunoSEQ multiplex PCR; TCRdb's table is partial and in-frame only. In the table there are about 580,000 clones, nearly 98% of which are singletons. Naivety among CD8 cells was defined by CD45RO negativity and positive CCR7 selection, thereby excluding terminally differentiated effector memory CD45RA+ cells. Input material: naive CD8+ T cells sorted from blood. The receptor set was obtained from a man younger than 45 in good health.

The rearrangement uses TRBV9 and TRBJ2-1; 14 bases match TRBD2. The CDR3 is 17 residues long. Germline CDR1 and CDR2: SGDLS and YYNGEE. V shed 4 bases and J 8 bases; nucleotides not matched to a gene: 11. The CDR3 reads CASSHLGGLAGGYEQFF. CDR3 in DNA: TGTGCCAGCAGCCATCTAGGCGGACTAGCGGGAGGCTATGAGCAGTTCTTC. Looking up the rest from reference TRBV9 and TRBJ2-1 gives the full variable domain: DSGVTQTPKHLITATGQRVTLRCSPRSGDLSVYWYQQSLDQGLQFLIQYYNGEERAKGNILERFSAQQFPDLHSELNLSSLELGDSALYFCASSHLGGLAGGYEQFFGPGTRLTVL.

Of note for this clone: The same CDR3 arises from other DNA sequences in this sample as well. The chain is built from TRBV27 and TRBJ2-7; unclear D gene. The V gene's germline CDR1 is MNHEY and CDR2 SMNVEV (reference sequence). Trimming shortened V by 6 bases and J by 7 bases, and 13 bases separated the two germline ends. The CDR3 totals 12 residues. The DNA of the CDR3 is TGTGCCAGCAGCCAAACCCGGAATGAGCAGTACTTC. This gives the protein CASSQTRNEQYF.

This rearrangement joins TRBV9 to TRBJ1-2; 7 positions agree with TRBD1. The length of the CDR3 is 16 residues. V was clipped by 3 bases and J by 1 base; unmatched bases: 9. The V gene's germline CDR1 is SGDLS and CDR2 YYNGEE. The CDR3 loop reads CASSAPQGGLNYGYTF. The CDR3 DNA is TGTGCCAGCAGCGCCCCCCAGGGGGGCCTTAACTATGGCTACACCTTC.

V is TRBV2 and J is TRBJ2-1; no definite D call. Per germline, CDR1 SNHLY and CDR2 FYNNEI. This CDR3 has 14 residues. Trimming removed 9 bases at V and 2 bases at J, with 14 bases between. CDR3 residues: CARALGGTYNEQFF. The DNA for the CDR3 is TGTGCCAGGGCCTTGGGCGGTACCTACAATGAGCAGTTCTTC.

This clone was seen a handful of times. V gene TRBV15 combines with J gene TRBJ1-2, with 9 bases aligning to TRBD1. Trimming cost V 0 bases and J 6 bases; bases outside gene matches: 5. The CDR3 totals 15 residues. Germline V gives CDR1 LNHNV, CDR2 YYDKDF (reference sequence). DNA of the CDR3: TGTGCCACCAGCAGAGATCGTACAGGGGGCGATGGCTACACCTTC. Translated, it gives CATSRDRTGGDGYTF.

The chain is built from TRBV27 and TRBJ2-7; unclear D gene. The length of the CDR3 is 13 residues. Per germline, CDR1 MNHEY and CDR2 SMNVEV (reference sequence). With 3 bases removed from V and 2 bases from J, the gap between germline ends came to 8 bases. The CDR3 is CASSFSFPYEQYF. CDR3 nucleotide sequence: TGTGCCAGCAGTTTTAGCTTTCCCTACGAGCAGTACTTC.

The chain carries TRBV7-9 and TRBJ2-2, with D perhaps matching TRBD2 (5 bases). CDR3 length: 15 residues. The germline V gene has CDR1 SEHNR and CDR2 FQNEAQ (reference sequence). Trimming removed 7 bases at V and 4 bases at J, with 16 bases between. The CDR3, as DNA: TGTGCCAGCACCTCACCGGGGAGCCCCACCGGGGAGCTGTTTTTT. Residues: CASTSPGSPTGELFF.

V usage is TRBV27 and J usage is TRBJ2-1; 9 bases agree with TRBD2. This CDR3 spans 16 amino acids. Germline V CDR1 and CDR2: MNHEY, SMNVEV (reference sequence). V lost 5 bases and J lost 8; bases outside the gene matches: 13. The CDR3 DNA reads TGTGCCAGCAGTAGGCCGAGTGGGACTAGCTCCCATGAGCAGTTCTTC. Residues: CASSRPSGTSSHEQFF.

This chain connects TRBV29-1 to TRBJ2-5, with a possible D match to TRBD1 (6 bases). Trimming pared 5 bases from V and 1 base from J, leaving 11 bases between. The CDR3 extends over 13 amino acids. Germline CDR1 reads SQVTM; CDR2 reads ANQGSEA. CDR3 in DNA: TGCAGCGTTAGGCAGGGGCCCCAAGAGACCCAGTACTTC. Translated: CSVRQGPQETQYF.

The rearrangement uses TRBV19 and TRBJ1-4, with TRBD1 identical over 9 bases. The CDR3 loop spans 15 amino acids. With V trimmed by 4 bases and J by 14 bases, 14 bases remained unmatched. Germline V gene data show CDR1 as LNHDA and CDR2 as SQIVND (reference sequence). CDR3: CASSRPGQGNLRLFF. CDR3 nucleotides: TGTGCCAGTAGTAGACCGGGACAGGGAAATTTAAGGCTGTTTTTT.

CDR3: CASSSRTSGRRSYEQYF. The CDR3, as DNA: TGTGCCAGCAGTTCCAGGACTAGCGGGAGACGTTCCTACGAGCAGTACTTC. J is TRBJ2-7 and V is TRBV28; 13 nucleotides match TRBD2. The CDR3 is made up of 17 amino acids. After removal of 4 bases from V and 1 base from J, the junction contained 7 bases not matched to a gene. Germline CDR1 MDHEN, CDR2 SYDVKM.

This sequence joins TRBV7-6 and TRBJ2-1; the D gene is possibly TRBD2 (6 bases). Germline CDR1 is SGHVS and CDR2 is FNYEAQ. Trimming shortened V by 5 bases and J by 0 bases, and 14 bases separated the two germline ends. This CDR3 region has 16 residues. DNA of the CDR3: TGTGCCAGCAGCCCATCCAGCGGGCACTCCTACAATGAGCAGTTCTTC. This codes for CASSPSSGHSYNEQFF.

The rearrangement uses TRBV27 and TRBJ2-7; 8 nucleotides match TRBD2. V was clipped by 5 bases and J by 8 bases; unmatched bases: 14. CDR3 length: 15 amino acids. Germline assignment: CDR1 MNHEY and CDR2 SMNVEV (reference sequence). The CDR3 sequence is CASSPQGREALKQYF. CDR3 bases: TGTGCCAGCAGTCCCCAGGGGCGGGAGGCCCTTAAGCAGTACTTC.

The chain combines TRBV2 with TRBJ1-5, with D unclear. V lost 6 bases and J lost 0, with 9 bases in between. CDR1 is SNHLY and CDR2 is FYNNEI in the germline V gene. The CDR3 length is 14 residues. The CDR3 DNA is TGTGCCAGCAGAGACCTCTATAGCAATCAGCCCCAGCATTTT. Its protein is CASRDLYSNQPQHF. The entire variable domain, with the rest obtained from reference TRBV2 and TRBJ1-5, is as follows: EPEVTQTPSHQVTQMGQEVILRCVPISNHLYFYWYRQILGQKVEFLVSFYNNEISEKSEIFDDQFSVERPDGSNFTLKIRSTKLEDSAMYFCASRDLYSNQPQHFGDGTRLSIL.

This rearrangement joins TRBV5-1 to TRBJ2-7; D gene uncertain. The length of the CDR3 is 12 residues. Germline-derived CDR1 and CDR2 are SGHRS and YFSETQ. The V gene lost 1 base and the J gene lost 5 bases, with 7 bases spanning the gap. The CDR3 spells CASSLYDDEQYF. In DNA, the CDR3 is TGCGCCAGCAGCTTGTATGACGACGAGCAGTACTTC.

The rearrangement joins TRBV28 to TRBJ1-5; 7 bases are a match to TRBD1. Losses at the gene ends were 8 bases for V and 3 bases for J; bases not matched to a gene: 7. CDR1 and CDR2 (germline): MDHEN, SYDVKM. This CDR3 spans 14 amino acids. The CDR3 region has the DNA TGTGCCAGCGACGACAGGGCCGACAATCAGCCCCAGCATTTT. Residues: CASDDRADNQPQHF.

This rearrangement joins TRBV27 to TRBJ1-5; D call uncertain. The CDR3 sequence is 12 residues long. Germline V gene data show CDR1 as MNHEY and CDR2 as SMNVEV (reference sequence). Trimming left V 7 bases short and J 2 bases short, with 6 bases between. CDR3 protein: CASKEGNQPQHF. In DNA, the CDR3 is TGTGCCAGCAAGGAAGGCAATCAGCCCCAGCATTTT.

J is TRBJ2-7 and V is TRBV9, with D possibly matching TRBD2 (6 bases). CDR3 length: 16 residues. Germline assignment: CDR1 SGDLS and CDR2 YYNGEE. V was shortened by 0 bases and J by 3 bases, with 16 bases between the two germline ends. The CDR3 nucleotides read TGTGCCAGCAGCGTAGAGGGGAGCGGGCGCTTCTACGAGCAGTACTTC. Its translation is CASSVEGSGRFYEQYF. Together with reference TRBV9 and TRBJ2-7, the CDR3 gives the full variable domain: DSGVTQTPKHLITATGQRVTLRCSPRSGDLSVYWYQQSLDQGLQFLIQYYNGEERAKGNILERFSAQQFPDLHSELNLSSLELGDSALYFCASSVEGSGRFYEQYFGPGTRLTVT.

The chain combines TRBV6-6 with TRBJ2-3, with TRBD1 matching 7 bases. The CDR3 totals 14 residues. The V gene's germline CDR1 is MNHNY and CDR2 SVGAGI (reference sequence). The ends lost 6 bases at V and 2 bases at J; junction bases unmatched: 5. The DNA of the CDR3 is TGTGCCAGCAGCAGGGGACAGTTCACAGATACGCAGTATTTT. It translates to CASSRGQFTDTQYF.

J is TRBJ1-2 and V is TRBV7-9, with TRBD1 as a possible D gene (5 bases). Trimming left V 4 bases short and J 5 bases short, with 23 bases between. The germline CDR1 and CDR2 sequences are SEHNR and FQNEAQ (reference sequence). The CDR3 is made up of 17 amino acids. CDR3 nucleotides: TGTGCCAGCAGCTCCTCAGACAGCTTTTTACCCCCATATGGCTACACCTTC. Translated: CASSSSDSFLPPYGYTF.

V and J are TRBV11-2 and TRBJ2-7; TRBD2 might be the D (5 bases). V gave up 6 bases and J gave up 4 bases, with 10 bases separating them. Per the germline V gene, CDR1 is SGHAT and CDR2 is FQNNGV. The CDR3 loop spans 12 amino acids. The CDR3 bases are TGTGCCAGCAGAACTCTAGCTTACGAGCAGTACTTC. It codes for CASRTLAYEQYF. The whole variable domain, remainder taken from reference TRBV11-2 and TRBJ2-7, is EAGVAQSPRYKIIEKRQSVAFWCNPISGHATLYWYQQILGQGPKLLIQFQNNGVVDDSQLPKDRFSAERLKGVDSTLKIQPAKLEDSAVYLCASRTLAYEQYFGPGTRLTVT.

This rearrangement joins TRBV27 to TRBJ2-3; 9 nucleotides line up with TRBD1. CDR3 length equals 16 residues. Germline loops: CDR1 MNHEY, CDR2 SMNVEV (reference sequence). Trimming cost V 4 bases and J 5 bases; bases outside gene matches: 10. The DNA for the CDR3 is TGTGCCAGCAGTTCGGACAGGGGCGTAGGTCAAGATACGCAGTATTTT. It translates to CASSSDRGVGQDTQYF.

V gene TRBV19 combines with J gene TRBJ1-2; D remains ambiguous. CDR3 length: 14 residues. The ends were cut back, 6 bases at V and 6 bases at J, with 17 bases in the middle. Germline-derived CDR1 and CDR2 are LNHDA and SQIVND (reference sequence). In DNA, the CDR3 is TGTGCCAGTAGCCATTGGAACTTAGGCGATGGCTACACCTTC. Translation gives CASSHWNLGDGYTF.

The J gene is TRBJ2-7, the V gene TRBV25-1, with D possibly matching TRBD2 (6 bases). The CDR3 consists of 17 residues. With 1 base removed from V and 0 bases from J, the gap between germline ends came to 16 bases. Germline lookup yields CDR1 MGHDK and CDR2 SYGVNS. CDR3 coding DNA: TGTGCCAGCAGTGAATCGGCTAGTAGCGGCAGCTCCTACGAGCAGTACTTC. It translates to CASSESASSGSSYEQYF.

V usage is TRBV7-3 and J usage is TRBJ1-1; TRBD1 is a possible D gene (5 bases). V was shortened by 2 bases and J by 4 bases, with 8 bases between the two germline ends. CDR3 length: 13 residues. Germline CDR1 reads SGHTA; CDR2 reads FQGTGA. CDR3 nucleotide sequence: TGTGCCAGCAGCTTATTTGGGGGCACTGAAGCTTTCTTT. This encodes CASSLFGGTEAFF.

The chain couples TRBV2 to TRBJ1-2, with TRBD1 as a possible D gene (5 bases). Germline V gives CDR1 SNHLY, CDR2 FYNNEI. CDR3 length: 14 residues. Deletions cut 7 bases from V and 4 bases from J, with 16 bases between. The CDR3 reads CASIRAQSSYGYTF. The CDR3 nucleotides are TGTGCCAGCATCAGGGCCCAAAGCAGCTATGGCTACACCTTC.

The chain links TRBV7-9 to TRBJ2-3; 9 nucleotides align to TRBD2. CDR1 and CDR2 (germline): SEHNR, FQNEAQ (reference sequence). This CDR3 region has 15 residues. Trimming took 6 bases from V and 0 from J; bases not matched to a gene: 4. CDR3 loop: CASRGLALSTDTQYF. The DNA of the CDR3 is TGTGCCAGCAGAGGACTAGCGTTGAGCACAGATACGCAGTATTTT.

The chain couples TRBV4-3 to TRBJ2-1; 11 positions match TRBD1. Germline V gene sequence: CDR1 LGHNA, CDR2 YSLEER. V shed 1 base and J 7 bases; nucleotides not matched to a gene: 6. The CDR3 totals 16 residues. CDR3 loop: CASSQGTGTGGNEQFF. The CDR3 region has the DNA TGCGCCAGCAGCCAAGGTACCGGGACAGGGGGTAATGAGCAGTTCTTC.

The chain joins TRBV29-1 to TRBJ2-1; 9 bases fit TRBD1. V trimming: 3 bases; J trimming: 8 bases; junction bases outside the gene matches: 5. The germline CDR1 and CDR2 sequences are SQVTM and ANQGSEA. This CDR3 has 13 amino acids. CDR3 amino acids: CSVDPTGGDEQFF. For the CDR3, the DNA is TGCAGCGTTGACCCAACAGGGGGCGATGAGCAGTTCTTC.

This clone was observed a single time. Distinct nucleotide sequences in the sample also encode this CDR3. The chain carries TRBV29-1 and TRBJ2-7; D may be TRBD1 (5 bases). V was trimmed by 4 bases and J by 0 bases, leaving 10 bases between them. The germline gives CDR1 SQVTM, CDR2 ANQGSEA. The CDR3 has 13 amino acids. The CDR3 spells CSVGGGDSYEQYF. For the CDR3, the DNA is TGCAGCGTTGGGGGCGGTGACTCCTACGAGCAGTACTTC.

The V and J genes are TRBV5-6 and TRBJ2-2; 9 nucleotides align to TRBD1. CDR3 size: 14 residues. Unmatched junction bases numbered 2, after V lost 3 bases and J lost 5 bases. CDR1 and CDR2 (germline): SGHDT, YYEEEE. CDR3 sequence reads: CASSYGQGTGELFF. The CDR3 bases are TGTGCCAGCAGCTACGGACAGGGGACCGGGGAGCTGTTTTTT.

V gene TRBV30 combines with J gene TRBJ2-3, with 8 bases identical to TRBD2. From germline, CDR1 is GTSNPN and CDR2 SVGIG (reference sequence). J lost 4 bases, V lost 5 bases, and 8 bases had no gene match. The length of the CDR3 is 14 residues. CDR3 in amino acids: CAWAGAGGSDTQYF. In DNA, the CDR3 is TGTGCCTGGGCTGGGGCGGGAGGTTCAGATACGCAGTATTTT.